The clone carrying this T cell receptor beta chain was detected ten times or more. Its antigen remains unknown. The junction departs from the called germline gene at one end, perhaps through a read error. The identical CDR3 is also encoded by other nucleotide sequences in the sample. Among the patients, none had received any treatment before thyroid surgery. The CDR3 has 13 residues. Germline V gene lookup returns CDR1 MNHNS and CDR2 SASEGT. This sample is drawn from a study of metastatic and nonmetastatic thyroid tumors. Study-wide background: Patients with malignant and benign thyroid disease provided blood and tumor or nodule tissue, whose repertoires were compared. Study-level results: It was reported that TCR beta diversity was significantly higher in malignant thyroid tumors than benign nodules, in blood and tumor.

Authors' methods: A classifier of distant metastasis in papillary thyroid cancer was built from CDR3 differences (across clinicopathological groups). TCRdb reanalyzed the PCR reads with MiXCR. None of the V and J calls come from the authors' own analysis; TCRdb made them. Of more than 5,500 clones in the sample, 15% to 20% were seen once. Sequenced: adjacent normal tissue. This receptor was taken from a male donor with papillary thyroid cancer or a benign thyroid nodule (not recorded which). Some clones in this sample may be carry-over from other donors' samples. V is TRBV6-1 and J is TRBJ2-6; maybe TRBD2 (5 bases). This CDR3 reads CASSEKDRTLLVF. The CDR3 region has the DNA TGTGCCAGCAGTGAAAAGGATCGGACGCTACTAGTTTTC.